The next 4 T cell receptor beta chains were all read from a single sample in a study of post-analysis software for immune sequencing data. Unique molecular identifiers had been added to the TCR beta cDNA libraries. TCRdb reanalysed the PCR reads using MiXCR and keeps one entry per CDR3 protein. The profile shows 750,000 to 950,000 distinct CDR3 sequences, approximately 50% of them singletons. Their antigen targets remain unknown. Findings and caveats of the study: Patients had higher frequencies than controls of roughly five TRBV segments, including TRBV5-6, TRBV5-1 and TRBV20-1.

Sequenced sample: blood. The receptor set was obtained from a girl between 5 and 17 years old with multiple sclerosis.

A few counts support this clonotype. This chain uses TRBV7-9 with TRBJ2-5, with 9 bases lining up with TRBD2. The CDR3 spans 18 residues. Germline CDR1 SEHNR, CDR2 FQNEAQ (reference sequence). V lost 3 bases and J lost 2; bases outside the gene matches: 13. CDR3 in amino acids: CASSFRAGGIHQQETQYF. In DNA, the CDR3 is TGTGCCAGCAGCTTTAGAGCGGGAGGAATACACCAGCAAGAGACCCAGTACTTC.

This clonotype was seen only a few times. This rearrangement joins TRBV7-9 to TRBJ2-7; TRBD1 is a possible D gene (6 bases). Germline assignment: CDR1 SEHNR and CDR2 FQNEAQ (reference sequence). Trimming removed 5 bases at V and 3 bases at J, with 17 bases between. There are 15 residues in the CDR3. The CDR3 reads CASSPLRGFSYEQYF. Written as DNA, the CDR3 is TGTGCCAGCAGCCCGCTTAGGGGGTTCAGCTACGAGCAGTACTTC. Together with reference TRBV7-9 and TRBJ2-7, the CDR3 gives the full variable domain: DTGVSQNPRHKITKRGQNVTFRCDPISEHNRLYWYRQTLGQGPEFLTYFQNEAQLEKSRLLSDRFSAERPKGSFSTLEIQRTEQGDSAMYLCASSPLRGFSYEQYFGPGTRLTVT.

This clonotype was observed many times. The chain combines TRBV7-2 with TRBJ2-7; 7 bases are shared with TRBD1. With V trimmed by 1 base and J by 0 bases, 3 bases remained unmatched. The V gene's germline CDR1 is SGHTA and CDR2 FQGNSA. This CDR3 is 15 amino acids long. The chain's CDR3 is CASSLGTGLSYEQYF. CDR3 sequence (DNA): TGTGCCAGCAGCTTAGGGACAGGACTCTCCTACGAGCAGTACTTC.

The V gene is TRBV5-1, the J gene TRBJ2-1; D is ambiguous. The germline CDR1 and CDR2 sequences are SGHRS and YFSETQ. This CDR3 contains 14 residues. V was shortened by 5 bases and J by 4 bases, with 13 bases between the two germline ends. Here the CDR3 reads CASSETHNYNEQFF. The CDR3 nucleotides are TGCGCCAGCAGTGAGACTCATAATTACAATGAGCAGTTCTTC.